Following are 16 T cell receptor beta chains from one sample sequenced in a study of graft-versus-host responses after intestinal transplantation. Using immunoSEQ multiplex PCR, the repertoire was profiled, and TCRdb retains in-frame clones only, with some absent. The profile shows 35,000 to 50,000 clones, over 85% of them singletons. The sequencing here drew on PBMCs, taken 330 to 350 days after intestinal transplant. All receptors come from a human patient who received an intestinal transplant, so some T cells may come from the graft donor.

V gene TRBV28 combines with J gene TRBJ1-2, with 8 nucleotides matching TRBD1. V gave up 2 bases and J gave up 6 bases; unmatched junction bases: 11. CDR1 and CDR2 from the germline V gene are MDHEN and SYDVKM. The CDR3 runs to 16 residues. The CDR3 DNA reads as TGTGCCAGCAGTTTAGGTGGTAGGGGACAGGCCCATGGCTACACCTTC. Residues: CASSLGGRGQAHGYTF.

With respect to this clone: Relative to the germline gene, one junction end is altered; a read error may explain this. The rearrangement links TRBV9 to TRBJ1-4, with 9 bases identical to TRBD1. The germline CDR1 and CDR2 sequences are SGDLS and YYNGEE. The CDR3 totals 17 residues. The CDR3 DNA is TGTGCCAGCAGCGGAGGAAGACCCGGGACAGGGCCCAAGAAACTGCTTTTT. Amino acids: CASSGGRPGTGPKKLLF.

The rearrangement links TRBV29-1 to TRBJ2-1; D is tentatively TRBD1 or TRBD2 (5 bases each). Germline CDR1 reads SQVTM; CDR2 reads ANQGSEA. V lost 7 bases to trimming and J lost 2 bases, with 12 bases between them. The CDR3 loop spans 13 amino acids. Here the CDR3 DNA reads TGCAGCGCCGACCGGGACGCCTACAATGAGCAGTTCTTC. Residues: CSADRDAYNEQFF.

J is TRBJ2-7 and V is TRBV11-2; D uncertain. This CDR3 comprises 15 residues. The ends were cut back, 2 bases at V and 2 bases at J, with 13 bases in the middle. Germline V gives CDR1 SGHAT, CDR2 FQNNGV. CDR3 DNA sequence: TGTGCCAGCAGCTTATCGCGAGTGCCAACCTACGAGCAGTACTTC. Residues: CASSLSRVPTYEQYF.

The sample holds one count of this clone. The rearrangement uses TRBV11-2 and TRBJ1-1; a weak D match, TRBD1 (5 bases). Germline V gene lookup returns CDR1 SGHAT and CDR2 FQNNGV. Between the trimmed V and J ends, which lost 1 base and 1 base, there was a span of 7 bases. This CDR3 region has 14 residues. CDR3 coding DNA: TGTGCCAGCAGCTTAGGGACACGGAACACTGAAGCTTTCTTT. It yields the protein CASSLGTRNTEAFF.

This chain uses TRBV13 with TRBJ2-7, with a weak D call TRBD2 (5 bases). CDR1 is PRHDT, CDR2 FYEKMQ, per germline (reference sequence). V was pared by 8 bases and J by 3 bases, with 11 bases between. The CDR3 sequence is 12 residues long. CDR3 DNA: TGTGCCAGCGGACTCTTACACTACGAGCAGTACTTC. Its protein is CASGLLHYEQYF.

The gene calls are TRBV4-2 and TRBJ2-3; 7 nucleotides align to TRBD2. Trimming at V came to 1 base and at J to 6 bases, leaving 10 bases not matched to a gene. This CDR3 is built from 16 residues. In germline, CDR1 is LGHNA, CDR2 YNFKEQ. The DNA for the CDR3 is TGTGCCAGCAGCCAAGCTGGGGGTCTAGCGGAGGATACGCAGTATTTT. Encoded protein: CASSQAGGLAEDTQYF.

V usage is TRBV6-5 and J usage is TRBJ2-3; D gene ambiguous. The CDR3 is 12 residues long. Germline loops: CDR1 MNHEY, CDR2 SVGAGI. V was pared by 6 bases and J by 8 bases, with 12 bases between. CDR3 sequence reads: CASRKSHSTQYF. DNA of the CDR3: TGTGCCAGCAGGAAGTCTCATTCTACGCAGTATTTT.

The rearrangement joins TRBV19 to TRBJ2-1; the match to TRBD2 covers 8 bases. This CDR3 has 16 residues. Germline-derived CDR1 and CDR2 are LNHDA and SQIVND (reference sequence). The V segment lost 3 bases and the J segment 7 bases; nucleotides outside the gene matches: 11. DNA for the CDR3: TGTGCCAGTAGTATTGCGTCTGGCGGGAGGTTGAATGAGCAGTTCTTC. It translates to CASSIASGGRLNEQFF.

This clone was recorded once. The gene calls are TRBV27 and TRBJ2-7; D gene unclear. Germline CDR1 MNHEY, CDR2 SMNVEV (reference sequence). V shed 4 bases and J shed 4 bases, with 17 bases lying between them. The CDR3 contains 15 residues. DNA for the CDR3: TGTGCCAGCAGTTCCCTCGAGATGGACCCGTACGAGCAGTACTTC. Translation gives CASSSLEMDPYEQYF.

The chain uses TRBV5-1 and TRBJ1-1; D not certain. CDR3 length: 16 residues. Looked up from germline, CDR1 is SGHRS and CDR2 is YFSETQ. V gave up 3 bases and J gave up 1 base, with 16 bases separating them. DNA of the CDR3: TGCGCCAGCAGCTATTACCCTGTTCCACAGAACACTGAAGCTTTCTTT. Protein sequence: CASSYYPVPQNTEAFF.

J is TRBJ2-7 and V is TRBV6-1; weak D call: TRBD1 (6 bases). The CDR3 runs 12 residues. Germline-derived CDR1 and CDR2 are MNHNS and SASEGT. Deletions cut 6 bases from V and 3 bases from J, with 9 bases between. This chain's CDR3 is CASRKGVYEQYF. DNA for the CDR3: TGTGCCAGCAGAAAGGGGGTCTACGAGCAGTACTTC.

The chain is built from TRBV7-3 and TRBJ2-1; 9 bases map to TRBD2. Per the germline V gene, CDR1 is SGHTA and CDR2 is FQGTGA. The CDR3 is made up of 17 amino acids. The junction had 6 bases not matched to a gene; V was cut back by 3 bases and J by 0 bases. CDR3 loop: CASSLVSGGSSYNEQFF. The CDR3 nucleotides read TGTGCCAGCAGCTTGGTGAGCGGGGGGAGCTCCTACAATGAGCAGTTCTTC.

V usage is TRBV6-5 and J usage is TRBJ1-5; tentative D call: TRBD1 (6 bases). The germline CDR1 and CDR2 sequences are MNHEY and SVGAGI. The V end was cut by 8 bases, the J end by 6 bases, with 11 bases between. The CDR3 sequence is 12 residues long. The CDR3 reads CASGSTGQPQHF. CDR3 bases: TGTGCCAGCGGCTCGACAGGTCAGCCCCAGCATTTT.

CDR3 sequence (DNA): TGTGCCAGCTCACCACCGTCACTAGCGGGGAACGAGCAGTACTTC. Residues: CASSPPSLAGNEQYF. This chain joins TRBV18 and TRBJ2-7; 10 nucleotides align to TRBD2. The germline gives CDR1 KGHSH, CDR2 LQKENI. J gave up 5 bases and V 0 bases, and 4 bases lay outside the gene matches. This CDR3 spans 15 amino acids.

The chain couples TRBV13 to TRBJ1-2, with TRBD1 identical over 8 bases. V shed 7 bases and J 8 bases; nucleotides not matched to a gene: 9. The CDR3 is 13 amino acids. CDR1 PRHDT and CDR2 FYEKMQ come from the germline V gene (reference sequence). CDR3: CASTSLAGGGYTF. The CDR3 region has the DNA TGTGCCAGCACCTCTTTGGCAGGGGGCGGCTACACCTTC.